Reported below is one T cell receptor beta chain. Profiling relied on immunoSEQ multiplex PCR, and the TCRdb table lists in-frame clones only, not all of them. The table records about 91,000 clones, 70% to 80% of them present only once. The sample belongs to a study of blood T cell repertoires in COVID-19. The wider study: Collection of acute and convalescent COVID-19 samples took place in the United States, Italy and Spain. PBMCs, B-cell-depleted T cells, or T cells were the source of the cDNA or gDNA that made up the material.

The CDR3 length is 14 residues. Germline V lookup: CDR1 SQVTM, CDR2 ANQGSEA. V trimming: 6 bases; J trimming: 1 base; junction bases outside the gene matches: 7. Sequencing was carried out using peripheral blood. The receptor comes from a man aged 70-80 years with acute or convalescent COVID-19. This chain links TRBV29-1 with TRBJ1-2, with TRBD1 matching 8 bases. Here the CDR3 reads CSVVEQGVNYGYTF. DNA of the CDR3: TGCAGCGTGGTGGAACAGGGGGTTAACTATGGCTACACCTTC.